These 27 T cell receptor beta chains were all obtained from the same sample, sequenced in a study of T-cell reconstitution after alpha-beta-depleted transplantation in children. The authors prepared the TCRbeta library with unique molecular identifiers. TCRdb analysed the PCR reads with MiXCR anew, one entry per CDR3 protein. This repertoire shows around 200,000 distinct CDR3 sequences, roughly 7.5% found once; its top ten account for 3% to 3.5%. Sequenced material: PBMCs from the stem cell graft donor, taken from the stem cell graft. Every receptor here comes from a human donor who donated a stem cell graft to a child with Wiskott-Aldrich syndrome.

V is TRBV30 and J is TRBJ2-1, with TRBD2 matching 15 bases. Germline loops: CDR1 GTSNPN, CDR2 SVGIG (reference sequence). This CDR3 spans 15 amino acids. The V segment lost 3 bases and the J segment 7 bases; nucleotides outside the gene matches: 4. The CDR3 loop is CAWSHGLAGGNEQFF. CDR3 bases: TGTGCCTGGAGCCACGGACTAGCGGGAGGGAATGAGCAGTTCTTC.

At least ten counts were recorded for this clonotype. CDR3 sequence: CASSEAPNSPLHF. The CDR3 DNA is TGTGCCAGCAGTGAAGCCCCTAATTCACCCCTCCACTTT. The J gene is TRBJ1-6, the V gene TRBV6-1; D call uncertain. Germline-derived CDR1 and CDR2 are MNHNS and SASEGT. Trimming shortened V by 0 bases and J by 6 bases, and 3 bases separated the two germline ends. The CDR3 is 13 amino acids.

This clonotype was recorded at least ten times. The CDR3 loop reads CASSPIPGNTEAFF. The CDR3 coding sequence is TGCGCCAGCAGCCCAATCCCGGGGAACACTGAAGCTTTCTTT. The chain uses TRBV5-1 and TRBJ1-1; D is ambiguous. CDR1 and CDR2 (germline): SGHRS, YFSETQ. V was cut by 4 bases and J by 1 base, with 11 bases left in between. The CDR3 length is 14 residues. The variable domain in full, with the rest retrieved from reference TRBV5-1 and TRBJ1-1, is KAGVTQTPRYLIKTRGQQVTLSCSPISGHRSVSWYQQTPGQGLQFLFEYFSETQRNKGNFPGRFSGRQFSNSRSEMNVSTLELGDSALYLCASSPIPGNTEAFFGQGTRLTVV.

This clonotype has ten or more counts. The CDR3 sequence: CASSERSGANVLTF. The CDR3 nucleotides are TGTGCCAGCAGTGAACGCTCTGGGGCCAACGTCCTGACTTTC. The chain combines TRBV2 with TRBJ2-6, with unresolved D. The V and J ends lost 2 bases and 0 bases respectively, with 2 bases between them. Germline CDR1 and CDR2: SNHLY and FYNNEI. This CDR3 is 14 amino acids long. Full variable domain (outside the CDR3, taken from reference TRBV2 and TRBJ2-6): EPEVTQTPSHQVTQMGQEVILRCVPISNHLYFYWYRQILGQKVEFLVSFYNNEISEKSEIFDDQFSVERPDGSNFTLKIRSTKLEDSAMYFCASSERSGANVLTFGAGSRLTVL.

The chain is built from TRBV3-1 and TRBJ1-2; D unclear. Germline assignment: CDR1 LGHDT and CDR2 YNNKEL (reference sequence). V was trimmed by 1 base and J by 6 bases, leaving 15 bases between them. The CDR3 runs 15 residues. The CDR3, as DNA: TGTGCCAGCAGCCAAGCTCAGCGGCTACCCGATGGCTACACCTTC. It encodes CASSQAQRLPDGYTF.

This clonotype was counted many times. V is TRBV12-3 or TRBV12-4 and J is TRBJ2-7, with D possibly TRBD2 on 6 matching bases. V dropped 8 bases and J dropped 1 base, with 15 bases sitting between them. The CDR3 is 14 amino acids. As DNA, the CDR3 is TGTGCCAGCCGCAAGGAGGGAAATTCCTACGAGCAGTACTTC. It is translated as CASRKEGNSYEQYF.

The gene calls are TRBV5-1 and TRBJ2-7; D unresolved. The CDR3 totals 14 residues. V shed 2 bases and J shed 0 bases, with 9 bases lying between them. Germline CDR1 and CDR2: SGHRS and YFSETQ. DNA of the CDR3: TGCGCCAGCAGCTTTTTGCTAAGCTCCTACGAGCAGTACTTC. Translation gives CASSFLLSSYEQYF.

This clonotype was seen ten or more times. The chain recombines TRBV10-3 with TRBJ2-3, with TRBD2 matching 14 bases. V lost 3 bases to trimming and J lost 5 bases; unmatched junction nucleotides: 16. Germline lookup yields CDR1 ENHRY and CDR2 SYGVKD. The CDR3 covers 20 residues. The CDR3 sequence: CAISESGGTSGRGPGDTQYF. CDR3 coding DNA: TGTGCCATCAGTGAATCAGGGGGGACTAGCGGGAGAGGCCCCGGAGATACGCAGTATTTT.

This clonotype was observed at least ten times. The chain employs TRBV6-1 and TRBJ1-2, with 7 nucleotides matching TRBD1. Trimming removed 3 bases from V and 4 bases from J; junction bases left unmatched: 8. The germline gives CDR1 MNHNS, CDR2 SASEGT. The CDR3 runs 15 residues. In DNA form, the CDR3 reads TGTGCCAGCAGTGAGGCCGAACAGGGGTTCTATGGCTACACCTTC. It specifies CASSEAEQGFYGYTF.

This clonotype appeared many times. This sequence joins TRBV7-2 and TRBJ1-1; the D is unclear. CDR3 length equals 13 residues. V lost 3 bases, J lost 5 bases, and 10 bases lay in between. Germline assignment: CDR1 SGHTA and CDR2 FQGNSA. The CDR3 DNA follows: TGTGCCAGCAGCTTTAAGAGCGGAACTGAAGCTTTCTTT. This encodes CASSFKSGTEAFF.

The chain couples TRBV25-1 to TRBJ1-4; D uncertain. Trimming shortened V by 5 bases and J by 9 bases, and 16 bases separated the two germline ends. CDR1 MGHDK and CDR2 SYGVNS come from the germline V gene. The CDR3 runs to 14 residues. This chain's CDR3 is CASSSLPHEKKLFF. In nucleotides, the CDR3 is TGTGCCAGCAGTAGCTTACCCCACGAAAAAAAACTGTTTTTT.

This clonotype was detected ten times or more. The chain employs TRBV7-2 and TRBJ2-7, with TRBD2 as a possible D gene (5 bases). Germline assignment: CDR1 SGHTA and CDR2 FQGNSA. This CDR3 contains 14 residues. Trimming pared 6 bases from V and 3 bases from J, leaving 15 bases between. The CDR3 DNA reads TGTGCCAGCAGTCGCGAGAGGGTCGACTACGAGCAGTACTTC. Its protein is CASSRERVDYEQYF.

This clonotype was counted many times. The chain couples TRBV10-3 to TRBJ2-1; D gene uncertain. CDR3 length: 15 amino acids. Germline V gene data show CDR1 as ENHRY and CDR2 as SYGVKD. Trimming took 0 bases from V and 4 from J, leaving 10 bases between them. The DNA of the CDR3 is TGTGCCATCAGTGAGTCGAAAGGAAGATACAATGAGCAGTTCTTC. Its protein is CAISESKGRYNEQFF.

This clonotype occurred many times. V is TRBV5-1 and J is TRBJ2-1; D is undetermined. The ends were cut back, 7 bases at V and 6 bases at J, with 8 bases in the middle. This CDR3 has 11 residues. The germline CDR1 and CDR2 sequences are SGHRS and YFSETQ. CDR3 in DNA: TGCGCCAGCGCCGCCGGCAATGAGCAGTTCTTC. It encodes CASAAGNEQFF.

This clonotype was detected many times. V gene TRBV25-1 combines with J gene TRBJ1-3; D not resolved. Trimming took off 2 bases at V and 0 bases at J, with 5 bases between the two ends. CDR3 size: 14 residues. The germline V gene has CDR1 MGHDK and CDR2 SYGVNS. The CDR3, as DNA: TGTGCCAGCAGTGAACGTCTCTCTGGAAACACCATATATTTT. Translating it yields CASSERLSGNTIYF.

This clonotype was counted at least ten times. This rearrangement joins TRBV24-1 to TRBJ2-3, with D tentatively TRBD1 or TRBD2 (6 bases each). V was shortened by 6 bases and J by 3 bases, with 18 bases between the two germline ends. This CDR3 is built from 16 residues. Germline CDR1 is KGHDR and CDR2 is SFDVKD. This CDR3 is CATSTTRGRETDTQYF. In DNA form, the CDR3 reads TGTGCCACCAGTACTACCAGGGGCCGGGAGACAGATACGCAGTATTTT.

This clonotype has ten or more counts. The CDR3 coding sequence is TGTGCCAGCAGTTTATCCGGGACTAGCGGGAGGTGGTTCTACGAGCAGTACTTC. It yields the protein CASSLSGTSGRWFYEQYF. V and J are TRBV6-5 and TRBJ2-7, with 15 positions matching TRBD2. This CDR3 is built from 18 residues. The germline V gene encodes CDR1 MNHEY and CDR2 SVGAGI. The V and J ends lost 4 bases and 3 bases, in that order; junction bases with no gene match: 10.

This clonotype appeared many times. V and J are TRBV10-3 and TRBJ1-3, with D hard to call. The CDR3 has 15 amino acids. Germline assignment: CDR1 ENHRY and CDR2 SYGVKD. V was cut by 0 bases and J by 4 bases, with 10 bases left in between. The CDR3 region is CAISESTGSGNTIYF. The CDR3 DNA is TGTGCCATCAGTGAGTCGACGGGGAGCGGAAACACCATATATTTT.

This clonotype appeared many times. CDR3 region: CAISVESQPQHF. The DNA of the CDR3 is TGTGCCATCAGTGTCGAGAGCCAGCCCCAGCATTTT. This rearrangement joins TRBV10-3 to TRBJ1-5; D call uncertain. V was shortened by 4 bases and J by 7 bases, with 8 bases between the two germline ends. The germline CDR1 and CDR2 sequences are ENHRY and SYGVKD. This CDR3 is built from 12 residues.

This clonotype came up many times. The chain combines TRBV5-1 with TRBJ2-7; D remains ambiguous. Trimming pared 1 base from V and 6 bases from J, leaving 14 bases between. CDR3 length equals 14 residues. Germline V gene lookup returns CDR1 SGHRS and CDR2 YFSETQ. The CDR3: CASSLRISPSEQYF. DNA of the CDR3: TGCGCCAGCAGCTTGAGGATCAGTCCAAGCGAGCAGTACTTC. The variable domain in full, with the rest retrieved from reference TRBV5-1 and TRBJ2-7, is KAGVTQTPRYLIKTRGQQVTLSCSPISGHRSVSWYQQTPGQGLQFLFEYFSETQRNKGNFPGRFSGRQFSNSRSEMNVSTLELGDSALYLCASSLRISPSEQYFGPGTRLTVT.

J is TRBJ1-1 and V is TRBV28; the D is unclear. In germline, CDR1 is MDHEN, CDR2 SYDVKM. The germline V and J ends were trimmed by 6 bases and 0 bases, with 11 bases remaining between them. The CDR3 loop spans 14 amino acids. CDR3 in DNA: TGTGCCAGCAGGTGGTCACCTTTGAACACTGAAGCTTTCTTT. This sequence encodes CASRWSPLNTEAFF. Based on the CDR3 plus reference TRBV28 and TRBJ1-1, the full variable domain is DVKVTQSSRYLVKRTGEKVFLECVQDMDHENMFWYRQDPGLGLRLIYFSYDVKMKEKGDIPEGYSVSREKKERFSLILESASTNQTSMYLCASRWSPLNTEAFFGQGTRLTVV.

Many counts were recorded for this clonotype. J is TRBJ1-1 and V is TRBV29-1; D is possibly TRBD1 (6 bases). Trimming cost V 6 bases and J 6 bases, with 14 bases left between them. The CDR3 has 12 amino acids. Germline assignment: CDR1 SQVTM and CDR2 ANQGSEA. As DNA, the CDR3 is TGCAGCGTGGTTGACAGGTTCGCTGAAGCTTTCTTT. It codes for CSVVDRFAEAFF.

In this sample, this clonotype turned up a few times. This sequence joins TRBV18 and TRBJ1-2; the D gene is possibly TRBD1 (5 bases). V gave up 3 bases and J gave up 6 bases, with 14 bases separating them. There are 14 residues in the CDR3. Germline loops: CDR1 KGHSH, CDR2 LQKENI. CDR3 DNA sequence: TGTGCCAGCTCACCGCTGTTGCAGGGCGATGGCTACACCTTC. It encodes CASSPLLQGDGYTF.

This clonotype was detected a few times. V and J are TRBV7-2 and TRBJ1-2; D remains ambiguous. V dropped 5 bases and J dropped 12 bases, with 16 bases sitting between them. This CDR3 has 12 amino acids. Germline CDR1 reads SGHTA; CDR2 reads FQGNSA. The CDR3 coding sequence is TGTGCCAGCAGCCAACCCGGACCCAACCACACCTTC. The encoded protein is CASSQPGPNHTF.

This clonotype was detected a few times. This chain links TRBV5-1 with TRBJ2-3, with no clear D. The germline V gene encodes CDR1 SGHRS and CDR2 YFSETQ. V shed 4 bases and J shed 6 bases, with 12 bases lying between them. The CDR3 totals 13 residues. The DNA for the CDR3 is TGCGCCAGCAGCCCCATTCTAGGCGATACGCAGTATTTT. This gives the protein CASSPILGDTQYF.

This clonotype has just a few counts. This chain uses TRBV27 with TRBJ2-7, with D possibly being TRBD1 or TRBD2 (5 bases each). The CDR3 loop spans 16 amino acids. V was pared by 8 bases and J by 0 bases, with 20 bases between. Germline V gives CDR1 MNHEY, CDR2 SMNVEV (reference sequence). CDR3 sequence (DNA): TGTGCCAGCGGCCCCCTCGGGGCGGGCCTCTCCTACGAGCAGTACTTC. It translates to CASGPLGAGLSYEQYF.

This clonotype has a count of ten or more. The CDR3 reads CASSTRGTLNPYGYTF. DNA of the CDR3: TGTGCCAGCTCGACCCGGGGGACACTAAATCCATATGGCTACACCTTC. The V and J genes are TRBV27 and TRBJ1-2, with a possible D match to TRBD1 (6 bases). CDR1 and CDR2 from the germline V gene are MNHEY and SMNVEV (reference sequence). CDR3 size: 16 residues. The V gene lost 8 bases and the J gene lost 5 bases, with 24 bases spanning the gap.